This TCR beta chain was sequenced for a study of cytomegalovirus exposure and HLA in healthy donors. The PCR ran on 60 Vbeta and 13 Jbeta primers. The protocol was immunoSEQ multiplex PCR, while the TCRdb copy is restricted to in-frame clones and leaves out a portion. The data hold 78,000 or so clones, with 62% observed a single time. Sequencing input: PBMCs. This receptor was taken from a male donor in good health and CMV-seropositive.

In DNA, the CDR3 is TGTGCCAGTAGTCCCTACAGTATGAACACTGAAGCTTTCTTT. It is translated as CASSPYSMNTEAFF. This chain uses TRBV19 with TRBJ1-1; D remains ambiguous. Trimming cost V 5 bases and J 0 bases, with 10 bases left between them. This CDR3 spans 14 amino acids. CDR1 and CDR2 from the germline V gene are LNHDA and SQIVND (reference sequence).